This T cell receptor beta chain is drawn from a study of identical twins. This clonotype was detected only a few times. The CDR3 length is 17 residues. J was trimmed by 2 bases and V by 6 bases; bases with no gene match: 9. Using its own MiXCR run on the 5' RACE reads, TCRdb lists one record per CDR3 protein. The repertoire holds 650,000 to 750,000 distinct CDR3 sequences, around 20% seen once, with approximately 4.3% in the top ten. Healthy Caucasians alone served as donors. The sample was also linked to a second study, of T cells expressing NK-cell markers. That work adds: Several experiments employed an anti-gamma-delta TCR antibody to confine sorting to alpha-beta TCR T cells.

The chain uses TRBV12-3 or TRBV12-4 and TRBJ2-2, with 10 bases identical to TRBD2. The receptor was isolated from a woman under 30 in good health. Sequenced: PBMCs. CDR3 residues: CASRSRGLALNTGELFF. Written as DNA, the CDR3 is TGTGCCAGCAGAAGCCGGGGACTAGCGCTTAACACCGGGGAGCTGTTTTTT.